Given below is one T cell receptor (beta chain) in context. Its specific antigen is unknown. A much larger clone is a single base away; this may be a read error. V and J are truncated by 5 bases and 4 bases respectively, leaving an intervening sequence of 17 bases. Counted from cysteine to phenylalanine, this CDR3 has 15 amino acids. The DNA shown is the 45-base CDR3, in frame from base 1. According to the germline V gene, CDR1 reads SGHVT and CDR2 reads SQSDAQ. The data belong to a study of T cell repertoires in cytomegalovirus infection (dated by TCRdb to between 2019 and 2020). About the study as a whole: Donor HLA type was relevant to the analysis, as public TCR beta signatures indicated carriage of CMV infection together with the matching HLA type.

Paper-wide results and their limitations: Cumulative frequency of public TCR beta family members discriminated carriers of CMV infection plus the relevant HLA type in this cohort and an independent 352-donor cohort. The ex vivo response was dominated by HLA-C-restricted CMV-specific TCR beta clonotypes, which also provided the single most frequent clonotype in two of eight donors.

The reads were generated on an Illumina HiSeq 1500. TCRdb took the public reads, trimmed them with fastp at Q25, ran MiXCR for clone calling and kept in-frame beta chains. Every CDR3 protein is listed once, alongside the most common genes and DNA of its rows. The sample profile shows 630,000 or so distinct CDR3 sequences; less than 25% of them were found once. Under 8.5% of the sample is in the top ten clones. The specimen was CD8+ T cells from PBMCs. This TCR came from a human donor in good health (CMV status not recorded). Some clones in this sample may be carry-over from other donors' samples. Here the chain combines TRBV7-4 and TRBJ1-2; the D gene cannot be resolved reliably. In nucleotides, the sequence is TGTGCCAGCAGCCTGATGATAGGGTCCTCCTATGGCTACACCTTC. The resulting protein is CASSLMIGSSYGYTF.